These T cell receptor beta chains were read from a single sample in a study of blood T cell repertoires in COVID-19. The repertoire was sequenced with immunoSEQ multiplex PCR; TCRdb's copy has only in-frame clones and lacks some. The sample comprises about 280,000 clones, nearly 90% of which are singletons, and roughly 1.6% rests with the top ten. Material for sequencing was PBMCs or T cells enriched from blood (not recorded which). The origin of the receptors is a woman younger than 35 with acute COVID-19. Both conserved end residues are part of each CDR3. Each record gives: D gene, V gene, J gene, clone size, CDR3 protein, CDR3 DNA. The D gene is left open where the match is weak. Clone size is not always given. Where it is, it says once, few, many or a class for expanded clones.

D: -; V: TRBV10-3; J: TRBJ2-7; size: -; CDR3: CAITAGYEQYF; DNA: TGTGCCATCACCGCAGGGTACGAGCAGTACTTC
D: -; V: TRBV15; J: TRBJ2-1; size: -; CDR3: CATSRDFSPSTPLF; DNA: TGTGCCACCAGCAGAGATTTTTCGCCGTCTACGCCTCTCTTC
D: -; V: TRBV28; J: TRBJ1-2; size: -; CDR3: CASSRLTNYGYTF; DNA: TGTGCCAGCAGTCGTCTTACTAACTATGGCTACACCTTC
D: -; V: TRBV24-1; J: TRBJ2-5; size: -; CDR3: CATRTGPQETQYF; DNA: TGTGCCACCCGAACAGGGCCCCAAGAGACCCAGTACTTC
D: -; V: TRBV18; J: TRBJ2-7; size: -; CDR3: CASSPWAPPSYEQYF; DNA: TGTGCCAGCTCACCCTGGGCCCCCCCATCCTACGAGCAGTACTTC
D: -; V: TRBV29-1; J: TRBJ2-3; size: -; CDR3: CSVLPDSRTDTQYF; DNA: TGCAGCGTTCTTCCTGACAGCCGCACAGATACGCAGTATTTT
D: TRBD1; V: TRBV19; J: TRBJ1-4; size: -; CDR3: CASSIDPDRALFGEKLFF; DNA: TGTGCCAGTAGTATAGACCCCGACAGGGCCCTGTTCGGGGAAAAACTGTTTTTT
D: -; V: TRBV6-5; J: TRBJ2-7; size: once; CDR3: CASSYRAIQYF; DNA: TGTGCCAGCAGTTACCGAGCAATTCAGTACTTC
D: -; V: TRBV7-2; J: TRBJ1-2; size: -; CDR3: CASSLGRGRGGYGYTF; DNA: TGTGCCAGCAGCTTAGGTCGGGGAAGGGGAGGTTATGGCTACACCTTC
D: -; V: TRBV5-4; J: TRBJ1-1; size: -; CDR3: CASSSNGNTEAFF; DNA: TGTGCCAGCAGTTCAAACGGGAACACTGAAGCTTTCTTT
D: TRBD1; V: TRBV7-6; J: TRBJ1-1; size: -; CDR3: CASSFEPAGTGNTEAFF; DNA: TGTGCCAGCAGCTTCGAGCCAGCCGGGACAGGGAACACTGAAGCTTTCTTT
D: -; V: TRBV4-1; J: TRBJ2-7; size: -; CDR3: CASSQGPPSISYEQYF; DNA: TGCGCCAGCAGCCAGGGGCCTCCTTCGATCTCCTACGAGCAGTACTTC
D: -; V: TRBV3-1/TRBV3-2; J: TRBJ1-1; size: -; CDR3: CASSLGQLGSTEAFF; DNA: TGTGCCAGCAGCCTAGGACAGCTAGGGAGCACTGAAGCTTTCTTT
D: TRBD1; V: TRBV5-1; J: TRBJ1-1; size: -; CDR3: CASSWGQLNTEAFF; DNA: TGCGCCAGCAGCTGGGGACAGTTGAACACTGAAGCTTTCTTT
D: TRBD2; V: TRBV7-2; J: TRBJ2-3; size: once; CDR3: CASSFWREVRMDTQYF; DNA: TGTGCCAGCAGCTTTTGGCGGGAGGTCCGTATGGATACGCAGTATTTT
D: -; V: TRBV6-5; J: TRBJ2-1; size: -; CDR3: CASSLDIEQFF; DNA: TGTGCCAGCAGTTTGGACATTGAGCAGTTCTTC
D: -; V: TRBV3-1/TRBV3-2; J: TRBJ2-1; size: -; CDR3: CASSQEPQGYYNEQFF; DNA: TGTGCCAGCAGCCAAGAACCTCAGGGCTACTACAATGAGCAGTTCTTC
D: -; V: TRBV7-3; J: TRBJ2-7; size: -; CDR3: CASSLDRYSHEQYF; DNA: TGTGCCAGCAGCTTAGACAGGTATTCCCACGAGCAGTACTTC
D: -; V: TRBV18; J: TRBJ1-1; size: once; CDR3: CASSGSRGVTEAFF; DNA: TGTGCCAGCTCGGGCTCCAGGGGTGTCACTGAAGCTTTCTTT
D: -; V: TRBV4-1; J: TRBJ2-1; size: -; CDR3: CASSQGETRRLIEQFF; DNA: TGCGCCAGCAGCCAGGGGGAGACTAGACGGCTAATTGAGCAGTTCTTC
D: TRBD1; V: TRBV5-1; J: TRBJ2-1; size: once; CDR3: CASSLAGQIYNEQFF; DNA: TGCGCCAGCAGCTTGGCGGGACAGATATACAATGAGCAGTTCTTC
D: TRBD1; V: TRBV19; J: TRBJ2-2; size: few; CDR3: CASSKPGQRHTGELFF; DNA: TGTGCCAGTAGTAAGCCGGGACAGAGACACACCGGGGAGCTGTTTTTT
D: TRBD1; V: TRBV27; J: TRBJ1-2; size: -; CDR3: CASSLRDRGFGYTF; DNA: TGTGCCAGCAGTTTAAGAGACAGGGGTTTCGGCTACACCTTC
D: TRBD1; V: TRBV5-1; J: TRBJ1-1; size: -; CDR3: CASSFGQGGTEAFF; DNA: TGCGCCAGCAGCTTCGGACAGGGTGGCACTGAAGCTTTCTTT
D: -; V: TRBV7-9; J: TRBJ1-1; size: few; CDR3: CASSLARLAEAFF; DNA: TGTGCCAGCAGCTTAGCAAGACTAGCTGAAGCTTTCTTT
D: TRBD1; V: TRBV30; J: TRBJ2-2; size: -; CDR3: CAGPRGDRGDTGELFF; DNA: TGTGCGGGGCCCCGAGGGGACAGGGGGGACACCGGGGAGCTGTTTTTT
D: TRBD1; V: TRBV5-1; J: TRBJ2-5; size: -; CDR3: CASSPGTDGVKETQYF; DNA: TGCGCCAGCAGCCCCGGGACAGATGGGGTCAAAGAGACCCAGTACTTC
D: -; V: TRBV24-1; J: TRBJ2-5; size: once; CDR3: CATSDGGTQYF; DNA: TGTGCCACCAGTGATGGAGGGACCCAGTACTTC
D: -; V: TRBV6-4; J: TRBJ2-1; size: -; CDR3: CASSEGAAHNEQFF; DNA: TGTGCCAGCAGTGAAGGTGCGGCGCACAATGAGCAGTTCTTC
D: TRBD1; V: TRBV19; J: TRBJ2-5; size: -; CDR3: CASGSLSGGVETQYF; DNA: TGTGCCAGTGGTTCCCTATCAGGGGGCGTGGAGACCCAGTACTTC
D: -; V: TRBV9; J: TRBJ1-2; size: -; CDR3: CASSVAFRGGGIYGYTF; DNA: TGTGCCAGCAGCGTAGCTTTTAGGGGAGGAGGGATATATGGCTACACCTTC
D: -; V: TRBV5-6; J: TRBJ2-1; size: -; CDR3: CASSLAASHEQFF; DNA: TGTGCCAGCAGCTTGGCGGCTAGCCATGAGCAGTTCTTC
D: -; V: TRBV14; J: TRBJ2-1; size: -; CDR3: CASSSNRLSSYNEQFF; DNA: TGTGCCAGCAGCTCGAACAGGTTGAGCTCCTACAATGAGCAGTTCTTC
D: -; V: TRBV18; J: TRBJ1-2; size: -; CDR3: CASSSGHNTNYGYTF; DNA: TGTGCCAGCTCATCGGGACACAACACTAACTATGGCTACACCTTC
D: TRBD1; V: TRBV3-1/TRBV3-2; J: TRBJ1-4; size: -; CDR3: CASSPRTGEGYAGPTNEKLFF; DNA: TGTGCCAGCAGCCCCCGGACAGGGGAGGGGTATGCGGGCCCAACTAATGAAAAACTGTTTTTT
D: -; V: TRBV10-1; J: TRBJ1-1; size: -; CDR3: CASRQGRNTEAFF; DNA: TGCGCCAGCCGGCAGGGTCGGAACACTGAAGCTTTCTTT
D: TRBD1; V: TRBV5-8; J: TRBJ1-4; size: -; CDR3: CASSLALTGGNEKLFF; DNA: TGTGCCAGCAGCTTGGCCCTGACAGGGGGGAATGAAAAACTGTTTTTT
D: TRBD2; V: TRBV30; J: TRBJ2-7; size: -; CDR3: CAWSGGGSSGAEQYF; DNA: TGTGCCTGGAGTGGAGGGGGTTCTAGCGGGGCCGAGCAGTACTTC
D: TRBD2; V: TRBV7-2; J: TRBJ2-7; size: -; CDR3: CASSFTSVAYEQYF; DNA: TGTGCCAGCAGCTTCACTAGCGTTGCCTACGAGCAGTACTTC
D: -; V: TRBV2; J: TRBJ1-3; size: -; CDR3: CASRDKQPGNTIYF; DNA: TGTGCCAGTCGGGACAAACAACCTGGAAACACCATATATTTT
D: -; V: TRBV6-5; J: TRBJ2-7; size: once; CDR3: CASRQAPNYEQYF; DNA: TGTGCCAGCAGGCAAGCTCCTAACTACGAGCAGTACTTC
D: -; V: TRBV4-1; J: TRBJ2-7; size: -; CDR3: CASSREDDSYEQYF; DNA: TGCGCCAGCAGCCGGGAGGACGACTCCTACGAGCAGTACTTC
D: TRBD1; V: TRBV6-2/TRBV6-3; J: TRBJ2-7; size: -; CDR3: CASSSTRTGTYEQYF; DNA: TGTGCCAGCAGTTCAACCCGGACAGGGACCTACGAGCAGTACTTC
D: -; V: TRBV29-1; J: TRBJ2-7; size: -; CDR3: CSVETGYEQYF; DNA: TGCAGCGTCGAGACAGGCTACGAGCAGTACTTC
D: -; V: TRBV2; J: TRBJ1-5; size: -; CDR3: CASSDEARALQPQHF; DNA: TGTGCCAGCAGTGATGAGGCCAGGGCCCTTCAGCCCCAGCATTTT
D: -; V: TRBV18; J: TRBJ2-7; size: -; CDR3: CASSASNYEQYF; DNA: TGTGCCAGCTCGGCATCGAACTACGAGCAGTACTTC
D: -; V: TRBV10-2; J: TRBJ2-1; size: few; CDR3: CASSMSGIHTSSYNEQFF; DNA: TGCGCCAGCAGCATGAGCGGTATTCATACTAGCTCCTACAATGAGCAGTTCTTC
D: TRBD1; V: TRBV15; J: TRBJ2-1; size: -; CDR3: CATRGTGWTDEQFF; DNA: TGTGCCACGCGTGGGACAGGGTGGACGGATGAGCAGTTCTTC
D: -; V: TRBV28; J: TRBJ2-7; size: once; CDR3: CASSLTGMSSYEQYF; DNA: TGTGCCAGCAGTTTAACCGGGATGAGCTCCTACGAGCAGTACTTC
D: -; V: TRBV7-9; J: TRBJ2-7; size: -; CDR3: CASSLYNGGRTYEQYF; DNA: TGTGCCAGCAGCTTATACAATGGGGGGAGAACCTACGAGCAGTACTTC